A single sample gave rise to the 14 T cell receptor beta chains below, sequenced in a study of CD8+ T cells in alopecia areata. Following RNA extraction, reverse transcription yielded cDNA that acted as the sequencing template. Clones were read by immunoSEQ multiplex PCR, and TCRdb kept only the in-frame ones, dropping some. In the table there are roughly 140,000 clones, 82% of which are singletons. The treatment: oral pan-JAK inhibitor, 5-10 mg twice daily. Here the sequenced sample was CD8+ T cells sorted from blood, taken at week 4, from a patient treated with tofacitinib. These receptor sequences come from a human donor with alopecia areata.

This clone came up a few times. This chain links TRBV7-9 with TRBJ2-5; TRBD2 matches 9 bases. The CDR3 is made up of 14 amino acids. Unmatched junction bases numbered 2, after V lost 5 bases and J lost 1 base. Germline CDR1 is SEHNR and CDR2 is FQNEAQ (reference sequence). Written as DNA, the CDR3 is TGTGCCAGCAGCCATAGCGGGGGCCAAGAGACCCAGTACTTC. This codes for CASSHSGGQETQYF.

The J gene is TRBJ2-7, the V gene TRBV27, with a weak D call TRBD1 (5 bases). CDR1 and CDR2 from the germline V gene are MNHEY and SMNVEV (reference sequence). V shed 2 bases and J shed 6 bases, with 11 bases lying between them. The CDR3 consists of 13 residues. CDR3 DNA sequence: TGTGCCAGCAGTTTAAATTCAGGGTCCGAGCAGTACTTC. Protein: CASSLNSGSEQYF.

V and J are TRBV6-5 and TRBJ2-7, with D perhaps matching TRBD1 (6 bases). CDR3 length: 16 residues. Germline-derived CDR1 and CDR2 are MNHEY and SVGAGI. Trimming pared 2 bases from V and 6 bases from J, leaving 20 bases between. CDR3 coding DNA: TGTGCCAGCAGTTACACGATCGAGGCAGGGGTTGCCGAGCAGTACTTC. This gives the protein CASSYTIEAGVAEQYF.

This rearrangement joins TRBV9 to TRBJ2-4, with D perhaps matching TRBD1 (5 bases). CDR3 length equals 16 residues. CDR1 is SGDLS and CDR2 is YYNGEE in the germline V gene. Trimming took off 7 bases at V and 6 bases at J, with 23 bases between the two ends. CDR3 nucleotide sequence: TGTGCCAGCTTGAACCTGCAGGGAAGTAACGGAAACATTCAGTACTTC. Its protein product is CASLNLQGSNGNIQYF.

This sequence joins TRBV27 and TRBJ2-1; D gene uncertain. Trimming removed 2 bases at V and 6 bases at J, with 14 bases between. The CDR3 loop spans 15 amino acids. Germline values: CDR1 MNHEY, CDR2 SMNVEV (reference sequence). DNA for the CDR3: TGTGCCAGCAGTTTAAATCCCCCCAGCAGCAATGAGCAGTTCTTC. Amino acid sequence: CASSLNPPSSNEQFF.

The chain couples TRBV5-1 to TRBJ1-5, with D perhaps TRBD1 (5 bases). Trimming cost V 4 bases and J 2 bases, with 19 bases left between them. The germline V gene encodes CDR1 SGHRS and CDR2 YFSETQ. This CDR3 spans 17 amino acids. In DNA, the CDR3 is TGCGCCAGCAGCCAAACCCCTATGGGGGGAGGCAATCAGCCCCAGCATTTT. It is translated as CASSQTPMGGGNQPQHF. Filled out from reference TRBV5-1 and TRBJ1-5, the complete variable domain reads KAGVTQTPRYLIKTRGQQVTLSCSPISGHRSVSWYQQTPGQGLQFLFEYFSETQRNKGNFPGRFSGRQFSNSRSEMNVSTLELGDSALYLCASSQTPMGGGNQPQHFGDGTRLSIL.

The rearrangement joins TRBV6-1 to TRBJ1-1; no clear D gene. The CDR3 spans 12 residues. The germline V gene has CDR1 MNHNS and CDR2 SASEGT. V was pared by 7 bases and J by 10 bases, with 16 bases between. CDR3 in DNA: TGTGCCAGCACCCTGGTGGGTGGAGTAGCTTTCTTT. It translates to CASTLVGGVAFF.

This chain uses TRBV10-3 with TRBJ1-1, with D maybe TRBD1 (6 bases). The V gene's germline CDR1 is ENHRY and CDR2 SYGVKD. V lost 3 bases and J lost 4, with 18 bases in between. The CDR3 totals 16 residues. The CDR3 protein is CAISEGGRGSSTEAFF. The CDR3 DNA reads TGTGCCATCAGTGAAGGGGGACGGGGTAGTAGCACTGAAGCTTTCTTT.

This clone showed up just a few times. The sample has other DNA sequences that encode this CDR3 too. The chain uses TRBV29-1 and TRBJ2-7; D is ambiguous. The CDR3 covers 11 residues. The V end was cut by 4 bases, the J end by 2 bases, with 6 bases between. Germline V gene sequence: CDR1 SQVTM, CDR2 ANQGSEA. CDR3 sequence: CSVVSTYEQYF. CDR3 bases: TGCAGCGTTGTGTCAACCTACGAGCAGTACTTC.

The rearrangement uses TRBV2 and TRBJ2-5; no clear D gene. The CDR3 is 16 residues long. With 6 bases removed from V and 0 bases from J, the gap between germline ends came to 17 bases. Germline V gene lookup returns CDR1 SNHLY and CDR2 FYNNEI. The CDR3: CASRYMMDGDQETQYF. The CDR3 DNA reads as TGTGCCAGCAGGTATATGATGGACGGTGACCAAGAGACCCAGTACTTC.

This chain uses TRBV5-6 with TRBJ1-1; tentatively, D is TRBD1 (5 bases). The ends were cut back, 3 bases at V and 8 bases at J, with 14 bases in the middle. The CDR3 consists of 13 residues. Germline lookup yields CDR1 SGHDT and CDR2 YYEEEE. Written as DNA, the CDR3 is TGTGCCAGCAGCTCAACAGGTATCCCCGAAGCTTTCTTT. Protein product: CASSSTGIPEAFF.

The V call is TRBV27, the J call TRBJ2-4; D is perhaps TRBD2 (5 bases). The CDR3 extends over 16 amino acids. Germline V gene sequence: CDR1 MNHEY, CDR2 SMNVEV (reference sequence). V lost 4 bases, J lost 0 bases, and 13 bases lay in between. CDR3 protein: CASSYWAGVAKNIQYF. DNA for the CDR3: TGTGCCAGCAGTTACTGGGCGGGCGTAGCCAAAAACATTCAGTACTTC.

Remarks on this clone: Other DNA sequences within the sample encode an identical CDR3. V gene TRBV29-1 combines with J gene TRBJ2-1; no definite D call. V was shortened by 3 bases and J by 2 bases, with 2 bases between the two germline ends. Germline V lookup: CDR1 SQVTM, CDR2 ANQGSEA. This CDR3 is 11 amino acids long. CDR3 amino acids: CSVDTYNEQFF. The CDR3 DNA is TGCAGCGTTGATACCTACAATGAGCAGTTCTTC.

The rearrangement joins TRBV7-2 to TRBJ2-2; unclear D gene. V lost 0 bases and J 0 bases, leaving 11 bases between the germline ends. Germline V gives CDR1 SGHTA, CDR2 FQGNSA. CDR3 length: 17 amino acids. The CDR3 DNA is TGTGCCAGCAGCTTAGCGCTGGGCGGATCGAACACCGGGGAGCTGTTTTTT. Translating it yields CASSLALGGSNTGELFF.